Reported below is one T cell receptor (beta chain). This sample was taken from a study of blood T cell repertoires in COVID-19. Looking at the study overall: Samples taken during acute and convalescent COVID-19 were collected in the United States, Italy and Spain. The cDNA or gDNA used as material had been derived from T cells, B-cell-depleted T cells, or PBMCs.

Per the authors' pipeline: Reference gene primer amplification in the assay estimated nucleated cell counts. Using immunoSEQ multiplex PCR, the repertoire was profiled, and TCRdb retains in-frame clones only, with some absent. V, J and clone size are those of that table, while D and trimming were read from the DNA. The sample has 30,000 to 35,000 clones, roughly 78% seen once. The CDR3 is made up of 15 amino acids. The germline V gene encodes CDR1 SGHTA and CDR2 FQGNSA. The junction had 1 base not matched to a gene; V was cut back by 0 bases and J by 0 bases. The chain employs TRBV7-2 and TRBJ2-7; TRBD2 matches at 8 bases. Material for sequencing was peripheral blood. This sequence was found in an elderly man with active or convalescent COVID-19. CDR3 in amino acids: CASSLASGNSYEQYF. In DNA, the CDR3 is TGTGCCAGCAGCTTAGCTAGCGGGAACTCCTACGAGCAGTACTTC.